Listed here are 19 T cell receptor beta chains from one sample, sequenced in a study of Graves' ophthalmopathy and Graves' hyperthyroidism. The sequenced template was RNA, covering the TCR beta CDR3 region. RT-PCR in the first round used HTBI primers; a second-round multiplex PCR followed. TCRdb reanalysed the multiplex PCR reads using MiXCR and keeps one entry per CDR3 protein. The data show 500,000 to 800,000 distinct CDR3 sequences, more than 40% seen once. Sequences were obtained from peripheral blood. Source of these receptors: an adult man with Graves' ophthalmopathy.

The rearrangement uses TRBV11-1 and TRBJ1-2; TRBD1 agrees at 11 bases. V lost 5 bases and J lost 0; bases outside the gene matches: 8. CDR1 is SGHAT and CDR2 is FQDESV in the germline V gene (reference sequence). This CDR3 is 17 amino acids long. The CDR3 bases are TGTGCCAGCAGCACCTGGACAGGGGGCGCCCCTAACTATGGCTACACCTTC. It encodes CASSTWTGGAPNYGYTF.

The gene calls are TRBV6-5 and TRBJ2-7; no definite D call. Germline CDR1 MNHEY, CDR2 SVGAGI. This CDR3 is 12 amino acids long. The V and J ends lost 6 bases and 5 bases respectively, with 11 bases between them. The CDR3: CASSSWSHEQYF. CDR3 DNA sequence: TGTGCCAGCAGCTCCTGGTCCCACGAGCAGTACTTC.

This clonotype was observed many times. CDR3 nucleotides: TGTGCCAGAATCAATAGCAATCAGCCCCAGCATTTT. Its translation: CARINSNQPQHF. The V and J genes are TRBV6-1 and TRBJ1-5; D remains ambiguous. In germline, CDR1 is MNHNS, CDR2 SASEGT. CDR3 length equals 12 residues. Trimming cost V 9 bases and J 0 bases, with 6 bases left between them.

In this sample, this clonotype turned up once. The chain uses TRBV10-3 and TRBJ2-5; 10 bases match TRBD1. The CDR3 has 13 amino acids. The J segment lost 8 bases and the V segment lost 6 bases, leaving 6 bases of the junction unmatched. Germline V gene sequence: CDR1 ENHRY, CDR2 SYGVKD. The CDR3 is CAIRLGTGETQYF. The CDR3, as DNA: TGTGCCATCAGATTGGGGACAGGGGAAACCCAGTACTTC.

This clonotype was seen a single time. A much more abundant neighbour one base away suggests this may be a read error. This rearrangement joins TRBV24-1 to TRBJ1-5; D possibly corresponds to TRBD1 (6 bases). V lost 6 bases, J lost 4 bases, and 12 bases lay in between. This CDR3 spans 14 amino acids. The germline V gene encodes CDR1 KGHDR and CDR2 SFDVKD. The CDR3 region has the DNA TGTGCCACCAGTTACTTAACAGGGAATCAGCCCCAGCATTTT. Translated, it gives CATSYLTGNQPQHF.

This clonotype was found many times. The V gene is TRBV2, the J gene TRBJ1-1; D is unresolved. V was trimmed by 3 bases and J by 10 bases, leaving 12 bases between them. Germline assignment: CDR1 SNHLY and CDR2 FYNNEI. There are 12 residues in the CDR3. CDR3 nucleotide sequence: TGTGCCAGCAGTGATCCGCCTCCGGGAGCTTTCTTT. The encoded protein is CASSDPPPGAFF.

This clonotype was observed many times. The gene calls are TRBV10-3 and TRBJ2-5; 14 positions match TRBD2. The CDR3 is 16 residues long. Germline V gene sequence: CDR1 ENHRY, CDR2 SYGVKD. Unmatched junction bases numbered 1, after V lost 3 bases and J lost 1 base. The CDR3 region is CAISEGTSGGQETQYF. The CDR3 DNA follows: TGTGCCATCAGTGAAGGGACTAGCGGGGGCCAAGAGACCCAGTACTTC.

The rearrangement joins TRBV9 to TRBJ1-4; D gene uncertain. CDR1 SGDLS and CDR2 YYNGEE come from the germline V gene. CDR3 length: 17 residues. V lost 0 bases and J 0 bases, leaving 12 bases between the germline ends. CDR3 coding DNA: TGTGCCAGCAGCGTAGGGCCACGGAGTGCAACTAATGAAAAACTGTTTTTT. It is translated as CASSVGPRSATNEKLFF.

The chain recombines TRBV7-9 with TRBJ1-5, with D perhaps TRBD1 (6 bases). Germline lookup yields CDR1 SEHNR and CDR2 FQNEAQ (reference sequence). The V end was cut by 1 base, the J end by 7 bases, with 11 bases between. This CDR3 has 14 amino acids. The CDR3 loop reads CASSLEGEVQPQHF. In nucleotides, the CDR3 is TGTGCCAGCAGCTTAGAGGGGGAGGTACAGCCCCAGCATTTT. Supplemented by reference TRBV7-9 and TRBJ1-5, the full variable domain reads DTGVSQNPRHKITKRGQNVTFRCDPISEHNRLYWYRQTLGQGPEFLTYFQNEAQLEKSRLLSDRFSAERPKGSFSTLEIQRTEQGDSAMYLCASSLEGEVQPQHFGDGTRLSIL.

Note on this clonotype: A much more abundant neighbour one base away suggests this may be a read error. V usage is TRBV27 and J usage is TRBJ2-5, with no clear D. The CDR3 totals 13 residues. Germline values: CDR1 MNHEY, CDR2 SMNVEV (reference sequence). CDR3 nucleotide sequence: TGTGCCAGCAGTTCCTCCTACCAAGGGACCCAGTACTTC. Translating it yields CASSSSYQGTQYF.

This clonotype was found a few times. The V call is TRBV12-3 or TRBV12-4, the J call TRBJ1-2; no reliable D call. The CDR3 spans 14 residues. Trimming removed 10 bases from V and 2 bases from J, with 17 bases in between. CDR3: CANQKVDLNYGYTF. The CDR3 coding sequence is TGTGCCAACCAGAAGGTAGACCTGAACTATGGCTACACCTTC.

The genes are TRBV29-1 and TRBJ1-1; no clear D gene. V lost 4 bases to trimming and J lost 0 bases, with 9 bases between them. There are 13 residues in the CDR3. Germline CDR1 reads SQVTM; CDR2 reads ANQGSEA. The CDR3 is CSVAGPLNTEAFF. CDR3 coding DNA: TGCAGCGTTGCCGGGCCTCTGAACACTGAAGCTTTCTTT.

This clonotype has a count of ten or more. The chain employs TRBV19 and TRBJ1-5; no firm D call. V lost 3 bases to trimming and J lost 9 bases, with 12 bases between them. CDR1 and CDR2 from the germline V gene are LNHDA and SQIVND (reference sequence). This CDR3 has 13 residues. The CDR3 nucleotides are TGTGCCAGTAGTATTGAGGGCCGCCCGCCCCAGCATTTT. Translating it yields CASSIEGRPPQHF.

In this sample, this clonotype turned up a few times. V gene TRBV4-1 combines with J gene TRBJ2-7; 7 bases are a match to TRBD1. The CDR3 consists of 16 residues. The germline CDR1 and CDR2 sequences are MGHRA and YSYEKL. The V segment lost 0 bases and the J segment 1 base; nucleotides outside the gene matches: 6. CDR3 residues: CASSQDPDRDSYEQYF. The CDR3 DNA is TGCGCCAGCAGCCAAGATCCCGACAGGGATTCCTACGAGCAGTACTTC.

The CDR3 here is CSARPDMNTGANVLTF. As DNA, the CDR3 is TGCAGTGCTAGACCGGATATGAACACTGGGGCCAACGTCCTGACTTTC. The chain couples TRBV20-1 to TRBJ2-6; D is uncertain. The V end lost 2 bases, the J end lost 2 bases, and 13 bases lay between the germline ends. The CDR3 contains 16 residues. CDR1 DFQATT and CDR2 SNEGSKA come from the germline V gene (reference sequence).

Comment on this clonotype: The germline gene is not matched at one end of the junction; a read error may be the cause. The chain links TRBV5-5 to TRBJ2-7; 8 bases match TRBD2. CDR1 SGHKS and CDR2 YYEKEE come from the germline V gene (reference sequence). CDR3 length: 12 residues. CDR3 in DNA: TGTGCCAGCAGCTTGGGGCCAGCGGGGGATCCCTTC. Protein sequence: CASSLGPAGDPF. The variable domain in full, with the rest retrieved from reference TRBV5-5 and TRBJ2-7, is DAGVTQSPTHLIKTRGQQVTLRCSPISGHKSVSWYQQVLGQGPQFIFQYYEKEERGRGNFPDRFSARQFPNYSSELNVNALLLGDSALYLCASSLGPAGDPFGPGTRLTVT.

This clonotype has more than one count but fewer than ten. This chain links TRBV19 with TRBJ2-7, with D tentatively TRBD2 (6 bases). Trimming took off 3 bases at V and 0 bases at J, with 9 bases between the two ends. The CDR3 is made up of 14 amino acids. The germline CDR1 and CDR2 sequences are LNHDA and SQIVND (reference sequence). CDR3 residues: CASSIPGSSYEQYF. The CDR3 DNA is TGTGCCAGTAGTATCCCCGGGAGCTCCTACGAGCAGTACTTC.

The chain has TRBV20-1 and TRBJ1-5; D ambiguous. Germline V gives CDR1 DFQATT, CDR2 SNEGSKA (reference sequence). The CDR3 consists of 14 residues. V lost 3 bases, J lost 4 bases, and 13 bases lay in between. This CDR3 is CSASDRRRNQPQHF. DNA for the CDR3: TGCAGTGCTAGTGACCGCCGGAGGAATCAGCCCCAGCATTTT.

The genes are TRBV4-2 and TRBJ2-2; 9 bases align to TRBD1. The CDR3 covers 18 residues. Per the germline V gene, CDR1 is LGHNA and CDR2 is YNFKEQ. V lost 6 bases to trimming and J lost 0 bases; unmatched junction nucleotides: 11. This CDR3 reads CASSNRGPGGANTGELFF. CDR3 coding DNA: TGTGCCAGCAGTAACAGGGGGCCGGGTGGTGCGAACACCGGGGAGCTGTTTTTT.